This T cell receptor beta chain was identified in a study of molecular identifiers for immune sequencing clone quantification. Concerning this clonotype itself: Antigen unknown.

General study results and limits: Over 98% of effector molecules, yet under 1% of naive-cell molecules, were held by clones above 20 RNA copies. Sharing of a barcode by identical TCR molecules could cause highly expanded clone sizes to be underestimated.

Germline CDR1 reads MGHRA; CDR2 reads YSYEKL. This CDR3 region has 12 residues. The ends were cut back, 4 bases at V and 9 bases at J, with 10 bases in the middle. TCRdb passed the PCR reads through MiXCR, listing each CDR3 protein once. The sample records 37,000 or so distinct CDR3 sequences, 18% being singletons. The chain links TRBV4-1 to TRBJ2-1; no clear D gene. The specimen sequenced was naive CD8+ T cells from blood, with Jurkat cell RNA spiked in. Specified subset: FACS-sorted CD8+CD4-CCR7+CD45RA+ naive T cells. The receptor comes from a human donor in good health. Some libraries in this study had Jurkat cell RNA spiked in. Written as DNA, the CDR3 is TGCGCCAGCAGCCGGATGGTCGGTGAGCAGTTCTTC. It is translated as CASSRMVGEQFF.